This T cell receptor beta chain stems from a study of TIL therapy for anti-PD-1-resistant metastatic lung cancer. Study as a whole: Half of patients were current or former smokers.

This was the immunoSEQ v3 assay. The data were produced by immunoSEQ multiplex PCR, yet TCRdb's version contains in-frame clones alone and is incomplete. The data show approximately 12,000 clones, about three fifths seen once. The CDR3 runs 19 residues. V shed 3 bases and J shed 0 bases, with 24 bases lying between them. Germline loops: CDR1 MDHEN, CDR2 SYDVKM. This clone was detected only a few times. This sample's time point: pre-treatment sample, taken before nivolumab and TIL therapy. Most excised metastases sampled were pleural nodules or supraclavicular lymph nodes. This sequence was found in a person aged 25 to 85 with non-small cell lung cancer. The material sequenced was tumor tissue, taken at baseline. The J gene is TRBJ2-7, the V gene TRBV28; D is perhaps TRBD2 (5 bases). This chain's CDR3 is CASSFIYGLEGWNSYEQYF. CDR3 nucleotides: TGTGCCAGCAGTTTCATCTATGGACTGGAAGGCTGGAACTCCTACGAGCAGTACTTC.